This is a list of T cell receptor beta chains from one sample in a study of shared clonotypes between healthy human individuals. Assay: immunoSEQ multiplex PCR; the TCRdb copy retains only in-frame clones and omits some. The profile shows 2,500,000 or so clones, around 90% of them singletons. Sequencing input: naive CD4+ T cells from PBMCs. The receptors come from a man between 18 and 35 years old in good health. Some clones in this sample may be carry-over from other donors' samples. Each CDR3 is given with its conserved first and last residue. D genes are given only for firm matches. Clone size is given for some rows only: seen once, a few or many times, or a class if the clone is expanded.

V gene,clone size,J gene,D gene,CDR3 DNA,CDR3 protein
TRBV5-1,few,TRBJ1-1,NA,TGCGCCAGCAGCTTGGGTGTGGGGGCTATGAACACTGAAGCTTTCTTT,CASSLGVGAMNTEAFF
TRBV9,NA,TRBJ2-7,NA,TGTGCCAGCAGCCCCCGTGGGTCGGGACGGTACTACGAGCAGTACTTC,CASSPRGSGRYYEQYF
TRBV18,NA,TRBJ1-1,TRBD1,TGTGCCAGCTCGGCGACTGACAGGGACGCTGAAGCTTTCTTT,CASSATDRDAEAFF
TRBV5-1,NA,TRBJ2-7,NA,TGCGCCAGCAGCTCCGGCGCGGTCCTTCTGGACGAGCAGTACTTC,CASSSGAVLLDEQYF
TRBV14,NA,TRBJ1-1,NA,TGTGCCAGCAGCCGGGGCCAGAACGCTGAAGCTTTCTTT,CASSRGQNAEAFF
TRBV9,NA,TRBJ2-2,NA,TGTGCCAGCAGCCCCCGGACTGAGAACACCGGGGAGCTGTTTTTT,CASSPRTENTGELFF
TRBV27,NA,TRBJ2-2,TRBD2,TGTGCCAGCAGTTTATGGACTAGCGGTTCTTTACCCGGGGAGCTGTTTTTT,CASSLWTSGSLPGELFF
TRBV7-2,few,TRBJ1-4,NA,TGTGCCAGCAGCTTTTCGGGTGAAAAACTGTTTTTT,CASSFSGEKLFF
TRBV15,NA,TRBJ2-1,TRBD2,TGTGCCACCAGGACACTAGCGGCAACCTACAATGAGCAGTTCTTC,CATRTLAATYNEQFF
TRBV11-2,NA,TRBJ2-7,NA,TGTGCCAGCAGCACCCGATTGGGTGGGGCCGGATCATCTAAGCAGTACTTC,CASSTRLGGAGSSKQYF
TRBV30,NA,TRBJ1-1,NA,TGTGCCTGGAGTGAAGGACAGCTAGGAGCTGAAGCTTTCTTT,CAWSEGQLGAEAFF
TRBV28,NA,TRBJ2-7,NA,TGTGCCAGCAGTTGGCCCCCGGGGGACATCTACGAGCAGTACTTC,CASSWPPGDIYEQYF
TRBV5-6,NA,TRBJ1-1,NA,TGTGCCAGCAGCCCGGACCCCCTGGCTGAAGCTTTCTTT,CASSPDPLAEAFF
TRBV7-8,once,TRBJ2-2,NA,TGTGCTACCCGGGACATGGTTTTGGCCGGGGAGCTGTTTTTT,CATRDMVLAGELFF
TRBV28,NA,TRBJ1-2,NA,TGTGCCAGCAGAGACTCGAGGACTAAGGGCTACACCTTC,CASRDSRTKGYTF
TRBV29-1,NA,TRBJ1-1,TRBD1,TGCAGCGTTGAACGGGACAGGGGGCTCGCTGAAGCTTTCTTT,CSVERDRGLAEAFF
TRBV30,NA,TRBJ1-3,TRBD1,TGTGCCTGGAGCCGACAGGGGAGAAGAAACACCATATATTTT,CAWSRQGRRNTIYF
TRBV7-8,once,TRBJ2-1,NA,TGTGCCAGCAGCTCGGACCTTAATGAGCAGTTCTTC,CASSSDLNEQFF
TRBV27,NA,TRBJ2-7,NA,TGTGCCAGCCGCCCGCGGGGGACAGAGACCACCTCCTACGAGCAGTACTTC,CASRPRGTETTSYEQYF
TRBV7-6,NA,TRBJ2-5,TRBD1,TGTGCCAGCAGCGCAAACAGGGGATGGGAGACCCAGTACTTC,CASSANRGWETQYF
TRBV20-1,NA,TRBJ1-4,NA,TGCAGTGCTAGAGAGTATGAAAAACTGTTTTTT,CSAREYEKLFF
TRBV6-5,NA,TRBJ2-3,NA,TGTGCCAGCAGTTACGACTCGAGAGATACGCAGTATTTT,CASSYDSRDTQYF
TRBV7-9,NA,TRBJ2-2,TRBD1,TGTGCCAGCAGACCGGAACTGGGACAGCTCATTGCCGGGGAGCTGTTTTTT,CASRPELGQLIAGELFF
TRBV28,NA,TRBJ1-1,NA,TGTGCCAGCAGCCCCATGGGGGCACCGGGCACTGAAGCTTTCTTT,CASSPMGAPGTEAFF
TRBV18,NA,TRBJ2-7,NA,TGTGCCAGCTCACCAATCGTAGGGGAGGGGGGCCACGAGCAGTACTTC,CASSPIVGEGGHEQYF
TRBV27,NA,TRBJ2-3,NA,TGTGCCAGCAGTTTATCCCGCGAACATACGCAGTATTTT,CASSLSREHTQYF
TRBV28,NA,TRBJ1-1,TRBD1,TGTGCCAGCAGTTTGGGGACAGGGCCAACTGAAGCTTTCTTT,CASSLGTGPTEAFF
TRBV5-1,NA,TRBJ2-2,NA,TGCGCCAGCAGCTTGTGGGGAGAGGACACCGGGGAGCTGTTTTTT,CASSLWGEDTGELFF
TRBV6-6,NA,TRBJ2-1,NA,TGTGCCAGCAGTCGGACTGCCCCAGGTGAGCAGTTCTTC,CASSRTAPGEQFF
TRBV5-4,once,TRBJ2-3,NA,TGTGCCAGCAGCGTATCCCCTGGGCGGACAACCACAGATACGCAGTATTTT,CASSVSPGRTTTDTQYF
TRBV2,NA,TRBJ2-1,NA,TGTGCCAGCGCCAGGTACAATGAGCAGTTCTTC,CASARYNEQFF
TRBV5-1,NA,TRBJ2-7,TRBD1,TGCGCCAGCAGCGGCTCTCCAGGGGGCCACTACGAGCAGTACTTC,CASSGSPGGHYEQYF
TRBV9,NA,TRBJ1-2,NA,TGTGCCAGCAGCCCACTGGACGGATATGGCTACACCTTC,CASSPLDGYGYTF
TRBV6-5,NA,TRBJ2-3,NA,TGTGCCAGCAGTCAGGGGACAGATACGCAGTATTTT,CASSQGTDTQYF
TRBV6-6,NA,TRBJ2-6,NA,TGTGCCAGCAGTCTTGACCGCTCTGGGGCCAACGTCCTGACTTTC,CASSLDRSGANVLTF
TRBV18,NA,TRBJ2-1,NA,TGTGCCAGCTCACCGAATACGGGGACAAGCAATGAGCAGTTCTTC,CASSPNTGTSNEQFF
TRBV28,NA,TRBJ1-4,NA,TGTGCCAGCAGTTTAATGGGCGCAACTAATGAAAAACTGTTTTTT,CASSLMGATNEKLFF
TRBV28,NA,TRBJ2-7,TRBD2,TGTGCCAGCAGGTCCCCTAGCGGGACCTACGAGCAGTACTTC,CASRSPSGTYEQYF
TRBV6-1,NA,TRBJ2-1,NA,TGTGCCAGCTTAGGGGGATACAATGAGCAGTTCTTC,CASLGGYNEQFF
TRBV5-1,NA,TRBJ2-1,TRBD2,TGCGCCAGCAGCTTGGGACTAGCGGGAGCCTTAAGAGATGAGCAGTTCTTC,CASSLGLAGALRDEQFF
TRBV4-2,NA,TRBJ1-4,TRBD1,TGTGCCAGCAGCCAAGCAGGGACAGGGGGCGATGAAAAACTGTTTTTT,CASSQAGTGGDEKLFF
TRBV6-5,NA,TRBJ2-2,NA,TGTGCCAGCAGTTACATTCGCCACCGCATTAGGGAGCTGTTTTTT,CASSYIRHRIRELFF
TRBV28,once,TRBJ1-2,TRBD1,TGTGCCAGCAGCTCGGAGACAGGGGGTAACTATGGCTACACCTTC,CASSSETGGNYGYTF
TRBV27,NA,TRBJ1-5,NA,TGTGCCCGCAGGGTCCGGAGTAGCAATCAGCCCCAGCATTTT,CARRVRSSNQPQHF
TRBV7-9,NA,TRBJ2-7,NA,TGTGCCAGCAGCTTAGGTCAGGGTAACCACGAGCAGTACTTC,CASSLGQGNHEQYF
TRBV21-1,once,TRBJ1-2,NA,TGTGCCAGCAGCAAACCCATTCGACAGGCGCCAACCTTTAACTATGGCTACACCTTC,CASSKPIRQAPTFNYGYTF
TRBV12-5,NA,TRBJ2-1,NA,TGTGCTAGTGGTTCCCGCACCTACAATGAGCAGTTCTTC,CASGSRTYNEQFF
TRBV11-1,few,TRBJ1-1,NA,TGTGCCAGCAGCTTTCAAGCAGCCTTGAACACTGAAGCTTTCTTT,CASSFQAALNTEAFF
TRBV4-3,NA,TRBJ2-7,NA,TGCGCCAGCAGCCAAGACGAGGTGAGGGAGCAGTACTTC,CASSQDEVREQYF
TRBV6-1,once,TRBJ1-5,TRBD1,TGTGCCAGCAGTGTAGACGGACAGGGTCCATATCCCCAGCATTTT,CASSVDGQGPYPQHF
TRBV28,few,TRBJ2-7,NA,TGTGCCAGCAGCCCTGGGTTGAGCTCCTACGAGCAGTACTTC,CASSPGLSSYEQYF
TRBV5-1,NA,TRBJ2-1,NA,TGCGCCAGCAGCTTGGACTCGAGTGAGCAGTTCTTC,CASSLDSSEQFF
TRBV15,NA,TRBJ2-4,NA,TGTGCCACCAGCGGGGGCAATACCCCAGAACGGTACTTC,CATSGGNTPERYF
TRBV29-1,NA,TRBJ2-1,TRBD2,TGCAGCGTTGGGGTTGGCGGGAGCTACAATGAGCAGTTCTTC,CSVGVGGSYNEQFF
TRBV28,once,TRBJ2-7,NA,TGTGCCAGCCTTACTACAGGGCGCTTTGGGGGGTACGAGCAGTACTTC,CASLTTGRFGGYEQYF
TRBV9,NA,TRBJ2-4,NA,TGTGCCAGCAGCCCCCAGGGAGCCAAAAACATTCAGTACTTC,CASSPQGAKNIQYF
TRBV19,NA,TRBJ1-5,NA,TGTGCCAGTACCATACGGCAGGAGCTTAGCAATCAGCCCCAGCATTTT,CASTIRQELSNQPQHF
TRBV7-2,NA,TRBJ2-3,NA,TGTGCCAGGGCAGGGTCGACCGATACGCAGTATTTT,CARAGSTDTQYF
TRBV28,NA,TRBJ2-4,NA,TGTGCCAGCAGTGGGGGCGGACAGCTAGCCAAAAACATTCAGTACTTC,CASSGGGQLAKNIQYF
TRBV5-1,NA,TRBJ2-7,TRBD1,TGCGCCAGCAGCCTCAAACTACAACAGGGGGCGCGGGACGAGCAGTACTTC,CASSLKLQQGARDEQYF